This entry concerns a single T cell receptor (beta chain). The antigen remains unidentified. This sample was included in a study of CD8 T cells in Susac syndrome. General observations from the study: As the study acknowledged, the number of individuals in its TCR sequencing and HLA analysis was relatively small.

V lost 5 bases to trimming and J lost 3 bases, with 20 bases between them. The length of the CDR3 is 16 residues. CDR1 MNHNS and CDR2 SASEGT come from the germline V gene. Random hexamers primed reverse transcription of about 0.45 to 1 ug RNA. One entry per CDR3 protein, called by TCRdb with MiXCR from the immunoSEQ multiplex PCR reads. Of 330,000 or so distinct CDR3 sequences in the sample, over 75% were seen once. This clonotype was sampled from a human donor with multiple sclerosis. Sequenced sample: CD8+ T cells from PBMCs. This chain uses TRBV6-1 with TRBJ2-7; D uncertain. The CDR3 DNA follows: TGTGCCAGCAGTATGGGCAGCCTAGGTATGAACTACGAGCAGTACTTC. It is translated as CASSMGSLGMNYEQYF.